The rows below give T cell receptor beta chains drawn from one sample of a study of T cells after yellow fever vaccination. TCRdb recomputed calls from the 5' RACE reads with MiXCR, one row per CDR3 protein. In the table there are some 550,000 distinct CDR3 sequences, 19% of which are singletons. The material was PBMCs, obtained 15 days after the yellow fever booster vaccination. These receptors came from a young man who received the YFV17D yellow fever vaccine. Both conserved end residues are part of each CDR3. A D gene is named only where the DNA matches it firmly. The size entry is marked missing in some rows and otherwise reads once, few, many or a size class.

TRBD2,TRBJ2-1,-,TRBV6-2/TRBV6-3,CASSYPTSGSVHNEQFF,TGTGCCAGCAGTTACCCAACTAGCGGGAGTGTCCACAATGAGCAGTTCTTC
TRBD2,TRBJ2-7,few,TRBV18,CASSQPGLGVYEQYF,TGTGCCAGCTCACAACCGGGACTAGGTGTCTACGAGCAGTACTTC
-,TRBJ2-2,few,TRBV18,CASSPPRQGDTGELFF,TGTGCCAGCTCACCACCTCGGCAGGGTGACACCGGGGAGCTGTTTTTT
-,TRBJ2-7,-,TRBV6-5,CASSSTLRIQDEQYF,TGTGCCAGCAGTTCCACTCTGAGGATCCAAGACGAGCAGTACTTC
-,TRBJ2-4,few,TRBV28,CASSPSLRVAKNIQYF,TGTGCCAGCAGCCCATCGCTCAGGGTAGCCAAAAACATTCAGTACTTC
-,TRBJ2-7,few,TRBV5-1,CASSLNRSRHRSYEQYF,TGCGCCAGCAGCTTAAACCGCTCCAGACACCGCTCCTACGAGCAGTACTTC
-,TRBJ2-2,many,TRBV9,CASSVAVNTGELFF,TGTGCCAGCAGCGTAGCGGTTAACACCGGGGAGCTGTTTTTT
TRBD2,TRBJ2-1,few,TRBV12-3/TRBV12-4,CASSGTTLSSYNEQFF,TGTGCCAGCAGTGGGACTACTCTCAGCTCCTACAATGAGCAGTTCTTC
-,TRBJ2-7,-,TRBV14,CASSPVLDPYEQYF,TGTGCCAGCAGCCCGGTTTTGGACCCCTACGAGCAGTACTTC
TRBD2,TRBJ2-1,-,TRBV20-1,CSAKAVPATSGRYNEQFF,TGCAGTGCTAAGGCCGTTCCGGCGACTAGCGGGCGTTACAATGAGCAGTTCTTC
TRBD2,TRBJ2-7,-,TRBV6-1,CASRGLAVAYEQYF,TGTGCCAGCAGGGGACTAGCGGTCGCCTACGAGCAGTACTTC
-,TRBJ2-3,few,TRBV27,CASSLRPPPGDTSTDTQYF,TGTGCCAGCAGTTTAAGGCCCCCCCCAGGGGACACTAGCACAGATACGCAGTATTTT